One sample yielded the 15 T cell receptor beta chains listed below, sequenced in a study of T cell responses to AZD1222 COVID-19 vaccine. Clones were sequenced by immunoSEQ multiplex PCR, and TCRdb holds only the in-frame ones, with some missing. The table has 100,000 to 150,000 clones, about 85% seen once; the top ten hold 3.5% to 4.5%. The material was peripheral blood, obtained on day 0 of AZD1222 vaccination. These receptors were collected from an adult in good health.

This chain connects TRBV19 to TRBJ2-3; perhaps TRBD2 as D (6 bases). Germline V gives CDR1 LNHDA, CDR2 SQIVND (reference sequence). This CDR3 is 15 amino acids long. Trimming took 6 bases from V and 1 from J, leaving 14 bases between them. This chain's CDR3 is CASSRRASGTDTQYF. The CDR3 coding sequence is TGTGCCAGTAGCCGGAGGGCCTCTGGCACAGATACGCAGTATTTT.

The CDR3 DNA reads TGTGCCAGCAGCCCGGGACAGGGGGTCTACGAGCAGTACTTC. Translating it yields CASSPGQGVYEQYF. This chain connects TRBV3-1 (or the pseudogene TRBV3-2) to TRBJ2-7; 11 bases agree with TRBD1. The CDR3 sequence is 14 residues long. With 4 bases clipped from V and 3 bases from J, the junction kept 2 bases outside the gene matches. The V gene's germline CDR1 is LGHDT and CDR2 YNNKEL (reference sequence).

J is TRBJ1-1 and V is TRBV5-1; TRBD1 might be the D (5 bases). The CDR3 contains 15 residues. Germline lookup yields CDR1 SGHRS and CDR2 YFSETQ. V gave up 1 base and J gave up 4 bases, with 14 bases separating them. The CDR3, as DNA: TGCGCCAGCAGCTTGACAGGCGATTGGGTCACTGAAGCTTTCTTT. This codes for CASSLTGDWVTEAFF.

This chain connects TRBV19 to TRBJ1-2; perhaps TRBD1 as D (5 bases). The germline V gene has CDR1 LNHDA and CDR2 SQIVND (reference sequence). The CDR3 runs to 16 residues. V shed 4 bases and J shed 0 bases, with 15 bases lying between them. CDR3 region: CASSSLDISSNYGYTF. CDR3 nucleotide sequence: TGTGCCAGTAGTAGCCTGGACATCAGCTCTAACTATGGCTACACCTTC.

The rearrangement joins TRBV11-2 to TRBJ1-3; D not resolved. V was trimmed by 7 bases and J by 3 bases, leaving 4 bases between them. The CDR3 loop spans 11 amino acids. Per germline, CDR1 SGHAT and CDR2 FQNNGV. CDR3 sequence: CASTVGNTIYF. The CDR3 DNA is TGTGCCAGCACGGTTGGAAACACCATATATTTT.

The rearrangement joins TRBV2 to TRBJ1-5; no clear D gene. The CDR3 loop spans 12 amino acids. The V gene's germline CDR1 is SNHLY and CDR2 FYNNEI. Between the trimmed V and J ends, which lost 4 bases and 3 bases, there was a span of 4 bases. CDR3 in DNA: TGTGCCAGCAGTGGGTCCAATCAGCCCCAGCATTTT. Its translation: CASSGSNQPQHF.

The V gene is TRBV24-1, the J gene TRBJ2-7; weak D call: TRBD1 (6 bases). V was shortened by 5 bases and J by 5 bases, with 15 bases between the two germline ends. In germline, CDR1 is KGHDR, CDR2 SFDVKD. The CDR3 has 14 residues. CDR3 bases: TGTGCCACCAGTGGAACAGGGAATAGGAACGAGCAGTACTTC. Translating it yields CATSGTGNRNEQYF.

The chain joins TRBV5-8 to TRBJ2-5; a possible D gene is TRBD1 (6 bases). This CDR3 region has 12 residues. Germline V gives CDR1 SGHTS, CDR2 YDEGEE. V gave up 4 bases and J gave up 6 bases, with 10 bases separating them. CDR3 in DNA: TGTGCCAGCAGCAGTGACAGGCAGACCCAGTACTTC. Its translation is CASSSDRQTQYF.

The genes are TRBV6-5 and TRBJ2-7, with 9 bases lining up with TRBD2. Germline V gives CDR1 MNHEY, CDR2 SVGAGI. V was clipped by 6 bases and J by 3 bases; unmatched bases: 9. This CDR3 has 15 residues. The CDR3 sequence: CASRNSGGAVYEQYF. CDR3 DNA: TGTGCCAGCAGAAATAGCGGGGGAGCAGTCTACGAGCAGTACTTC.

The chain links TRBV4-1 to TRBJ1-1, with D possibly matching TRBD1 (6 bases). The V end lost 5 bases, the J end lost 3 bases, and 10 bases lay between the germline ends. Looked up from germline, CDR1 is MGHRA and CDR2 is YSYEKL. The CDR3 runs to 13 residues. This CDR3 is CASSNNRDTEAFF. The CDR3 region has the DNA TGCGCCAGCAGCAACAACAGGGACACTGAAGCTTTCTTT.

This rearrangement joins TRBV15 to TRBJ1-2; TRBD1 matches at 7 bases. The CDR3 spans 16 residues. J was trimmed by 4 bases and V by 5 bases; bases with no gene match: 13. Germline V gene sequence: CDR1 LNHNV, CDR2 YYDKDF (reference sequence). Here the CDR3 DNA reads TGTGCCACCAGCCCGAACCAGGCAGGGGGACTCTATGGCTACACCTTC. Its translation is CATSPNQAGGLYGYTF.

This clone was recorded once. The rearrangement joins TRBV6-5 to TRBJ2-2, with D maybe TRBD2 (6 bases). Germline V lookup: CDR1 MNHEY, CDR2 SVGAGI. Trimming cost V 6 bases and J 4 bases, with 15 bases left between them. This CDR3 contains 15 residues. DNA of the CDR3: TGTGCCAGCAGCCCCTTTAAGGGAGGCACCGGGGAGCTGTTTTTT. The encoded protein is CASSPFKGGTGELFF.

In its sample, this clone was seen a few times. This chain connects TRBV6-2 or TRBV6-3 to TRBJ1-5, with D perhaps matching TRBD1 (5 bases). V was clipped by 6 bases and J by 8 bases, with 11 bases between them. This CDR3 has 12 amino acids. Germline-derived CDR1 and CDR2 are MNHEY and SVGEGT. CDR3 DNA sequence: TGTGCCAGCAGCGCCCGAGGGGAGCCCCAGCATTTT. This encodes CASSARGEPQHF.

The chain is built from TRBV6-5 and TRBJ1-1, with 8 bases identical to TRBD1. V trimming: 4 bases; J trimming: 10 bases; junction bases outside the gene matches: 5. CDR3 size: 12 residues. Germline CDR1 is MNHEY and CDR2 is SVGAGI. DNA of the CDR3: TGTGCCAGCAGTTTCGGACAGGGACGAGCTTTCTTT. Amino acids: CASSFGQGRAFF.

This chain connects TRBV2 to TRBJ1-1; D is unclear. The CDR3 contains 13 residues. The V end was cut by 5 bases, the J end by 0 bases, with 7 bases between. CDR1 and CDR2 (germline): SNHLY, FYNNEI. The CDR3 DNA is TGTGCCAGCAGTCTCCGACTGAACACTGAAGCTTTCTTT. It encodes CASSLRLNTEAFF. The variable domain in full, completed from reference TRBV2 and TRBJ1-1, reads EPEVTQTPSHQVTQMGQEVILRCVPISNHLYFYWYRQILGQKVEFLVSFYNNEISEKSEIFDDQFSVERPDGSNFTLKIRSTKLEDSAMYFCASSLRLNTEAFFGQGTRLTVV.